This T cell receptor beta chain was recorded in a study of human T cells and chemical hapten exposure. Overall study: Mainly, slight library volume differences in the pool made TCR yields vary.

Via MiXCR, TCRdb re-called the RACE reads, giving one row per CDR3 protein. The sample consists of around 99,000 distinct CDR3 sequences, roughly 10% of them appearing once. Time point given: patch test 2, 6 weeks after DPC sensitization. Treatment: therapeutic diphenylcyclopropenone sensitization with weekly scalp DPC. The table lists this clonotype with many counts. The V gene lost 3 bases and the J gene lost 1 base, with 13 bases spanning the gap. The V gene's germline CDR1 is MNHEY and CDR2 SVGAGI. The CDR3 covers 17 residues. J is TRBJ2-6 and V is TRBV6-5; a weak D match, TRBD1 (5 bases). The TCR was taken from a woman aged 40 to 50 with alopecia areata. Some clones in this sample may be carry-over from other donors' samples. Sequencing used whole blood, obtained in connection with sensitization to the hapten diphenylcyclopropenone (DPC). In DNA, the CDR3 is TGTGCCAGCAGTTATATCCAGGGTCGATCTGGGGCCAACGTCCTGACTTTC. It is translated as CASSYIQGRSGANVLTF.